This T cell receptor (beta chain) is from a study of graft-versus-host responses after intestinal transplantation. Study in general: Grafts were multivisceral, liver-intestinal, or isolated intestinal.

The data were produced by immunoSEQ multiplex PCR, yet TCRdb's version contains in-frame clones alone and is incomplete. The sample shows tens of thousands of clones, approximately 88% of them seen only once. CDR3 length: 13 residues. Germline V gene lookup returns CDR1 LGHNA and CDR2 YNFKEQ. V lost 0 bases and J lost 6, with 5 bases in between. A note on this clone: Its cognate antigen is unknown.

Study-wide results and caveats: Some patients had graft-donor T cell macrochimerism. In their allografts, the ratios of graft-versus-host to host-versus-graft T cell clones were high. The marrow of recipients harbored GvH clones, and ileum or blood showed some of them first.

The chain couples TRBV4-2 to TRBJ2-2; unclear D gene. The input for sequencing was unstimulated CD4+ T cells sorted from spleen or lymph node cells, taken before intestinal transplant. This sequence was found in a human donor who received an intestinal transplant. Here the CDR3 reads CASSQDMSGELFF. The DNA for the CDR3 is TGTGCCAGCAGCCAAGATATGTCCGGGGAGCTGTTTTTT.